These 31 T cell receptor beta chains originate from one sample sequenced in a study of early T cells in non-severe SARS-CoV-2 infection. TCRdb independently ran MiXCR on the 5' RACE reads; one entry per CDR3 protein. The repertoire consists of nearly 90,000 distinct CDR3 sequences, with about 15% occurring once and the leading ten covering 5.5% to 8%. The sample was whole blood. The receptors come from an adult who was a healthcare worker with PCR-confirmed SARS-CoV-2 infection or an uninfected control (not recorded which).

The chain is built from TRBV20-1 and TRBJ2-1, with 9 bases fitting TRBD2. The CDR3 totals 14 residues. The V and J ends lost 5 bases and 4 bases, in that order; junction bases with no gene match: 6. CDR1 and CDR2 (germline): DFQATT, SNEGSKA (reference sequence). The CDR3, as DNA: TGCAGTGCTGAGACTAGCGGACATTACAATGAGCAGTTCTTC. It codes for CSAETSGHYNEQFF.

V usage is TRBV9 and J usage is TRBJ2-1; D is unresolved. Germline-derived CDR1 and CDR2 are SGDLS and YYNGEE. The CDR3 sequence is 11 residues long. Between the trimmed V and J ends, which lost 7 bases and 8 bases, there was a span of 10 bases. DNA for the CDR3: TGTGCCAGCGCGCTTACGGATGAGCAGTTCTTC. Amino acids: CASALTDEQFF.

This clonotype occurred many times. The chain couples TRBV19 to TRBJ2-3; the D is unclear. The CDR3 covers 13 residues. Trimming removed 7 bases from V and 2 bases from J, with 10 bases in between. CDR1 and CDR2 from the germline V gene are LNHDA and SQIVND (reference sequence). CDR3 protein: CASTSSLTDTQYF. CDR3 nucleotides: TGTGCCAGTACCTCCTCCCTCACAGATACGCAGTATTTT.

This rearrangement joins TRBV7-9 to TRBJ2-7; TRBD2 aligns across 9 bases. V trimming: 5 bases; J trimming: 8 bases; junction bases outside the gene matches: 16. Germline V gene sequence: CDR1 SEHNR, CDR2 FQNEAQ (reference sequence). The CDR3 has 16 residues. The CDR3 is CASSQTSGSPGYKQYF. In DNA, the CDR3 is TGTGCCAGCAGCCAGACTAGCGGATCTCCGGGGTACAAGCAGTACTTC. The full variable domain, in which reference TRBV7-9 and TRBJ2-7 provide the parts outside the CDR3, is DTGVSQNPRHKITKRGQNVTFRCDPISEHNRLYWYRQTLGQGPEFLTYFQNEAQLEKSRLLSDRFSAERPKGSFSTLEIQRTEQGDSAMYLCASSQTSGSPGYKQYFGPGTRLTVT.

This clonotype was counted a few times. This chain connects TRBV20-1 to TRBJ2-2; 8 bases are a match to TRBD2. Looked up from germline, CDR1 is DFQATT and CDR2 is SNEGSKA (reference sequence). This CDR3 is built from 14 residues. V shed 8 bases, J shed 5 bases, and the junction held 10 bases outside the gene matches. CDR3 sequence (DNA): TGCAGTTCCCCCGGGACTAGGTTAACCGGGGAGCTGTTTTTT. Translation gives CSSPGTRLTGELFF.

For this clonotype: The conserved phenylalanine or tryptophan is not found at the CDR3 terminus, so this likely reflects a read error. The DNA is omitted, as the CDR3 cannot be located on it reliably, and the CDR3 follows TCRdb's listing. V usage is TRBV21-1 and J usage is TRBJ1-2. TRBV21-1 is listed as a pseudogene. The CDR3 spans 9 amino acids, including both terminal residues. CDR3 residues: CASSSGKHP.

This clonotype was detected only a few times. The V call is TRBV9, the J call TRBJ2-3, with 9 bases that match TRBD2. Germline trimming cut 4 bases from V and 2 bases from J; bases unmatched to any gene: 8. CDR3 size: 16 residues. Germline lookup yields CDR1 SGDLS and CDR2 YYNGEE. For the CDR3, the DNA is TGTGCCAGCAGCCAAAGACTAGCGGTACCCACAGATACGCAGTATTTT. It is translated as CASSQRLAVPTDTQYF. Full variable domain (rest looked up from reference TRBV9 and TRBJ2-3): DSGVTQTPKHLITATGQRVTLRCSPRSGDLSVYWYQQSLDQGLQFLIQYYNGEERAKGNILERFSAQQFPDLHSELNLSSLELGDSALYFCASSQRLAVPTDTQYFGPGTRLTVL.

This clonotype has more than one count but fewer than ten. DNA of the CDR3: TGTGCCAGCAGCTCCCCGCTAGCGGGTATGCACGAGCAGTACTTC. It is translated as CASSSPLAGMHEQYF. V is TRBV9 and J is TRBJ2-7; 8 bases are a match to TRBD2. CDR1 and CDR2 (germline): SGDLS, YYNGEE. The CDR3 extends over 15 amino acids. With V trimmed by 4 bases and J by 5 bases, 11 bases remained unmatched. Looking up the rest from reference TRBV9 and TRBJ2-7 gives the full variable domain: DSGVTQTPKHLITATGQRVTLRCSPRSGDLSVYWYQQSLDQGLQFLIQYYNGEERAKGNILERFSAQQFPDLHSELNLSSLELGDSALYFCASSSPLAGMHEQYFGPGTRLTVT.

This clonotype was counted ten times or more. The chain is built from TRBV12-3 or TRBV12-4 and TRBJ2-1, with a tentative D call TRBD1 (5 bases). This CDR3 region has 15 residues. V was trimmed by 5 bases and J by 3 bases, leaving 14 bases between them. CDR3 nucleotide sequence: TGTGCCAGCAGTCCACTCAGGGCCGTCTACAATGAGCAGTTCTTC. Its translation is CASSPLRAVYNEQFF.

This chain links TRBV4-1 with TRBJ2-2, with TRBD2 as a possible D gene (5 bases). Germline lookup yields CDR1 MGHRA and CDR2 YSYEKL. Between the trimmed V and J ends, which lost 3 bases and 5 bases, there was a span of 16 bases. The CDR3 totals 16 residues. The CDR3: CASSHPREGPTGELFF. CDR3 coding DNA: TGCGCCAGCAGCCACCCGCGTGAGGGTCCTACCGGGGAGCTGTTTTTT.

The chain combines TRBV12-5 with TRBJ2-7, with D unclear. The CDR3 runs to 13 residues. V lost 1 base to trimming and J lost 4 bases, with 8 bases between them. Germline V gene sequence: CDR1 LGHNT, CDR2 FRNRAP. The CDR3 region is CASGLGEGYEQYF. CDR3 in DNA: TGTGCTAGTGGTTTGGGGGAAGGGTACGAGCAGTACTTC.

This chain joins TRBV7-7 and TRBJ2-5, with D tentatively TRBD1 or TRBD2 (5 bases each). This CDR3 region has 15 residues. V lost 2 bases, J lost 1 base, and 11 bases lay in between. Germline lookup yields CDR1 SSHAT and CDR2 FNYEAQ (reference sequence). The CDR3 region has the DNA TGTGCCAGCAGCTTACGGCCTGGGGGCCAAGAGACCCAGTACTTC. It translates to CASSLRPGGQETQYF.

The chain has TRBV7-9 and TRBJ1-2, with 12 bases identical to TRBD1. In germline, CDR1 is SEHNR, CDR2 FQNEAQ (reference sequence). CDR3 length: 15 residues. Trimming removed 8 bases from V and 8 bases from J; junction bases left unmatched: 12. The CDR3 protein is CASSDLTGTGGGYTF. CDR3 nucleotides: TGTGCCAGCTCCGACCTGACCGGGACAGGGGGCGGCTACACCTTC.

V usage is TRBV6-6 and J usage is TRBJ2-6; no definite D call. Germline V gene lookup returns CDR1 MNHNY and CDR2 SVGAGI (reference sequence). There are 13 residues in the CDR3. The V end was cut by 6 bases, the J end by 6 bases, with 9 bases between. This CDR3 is CASSREEANVLTF. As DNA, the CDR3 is TGTGCCAGCAGCAGAGAGGAGGCCAACGTCCTGACTTTC.

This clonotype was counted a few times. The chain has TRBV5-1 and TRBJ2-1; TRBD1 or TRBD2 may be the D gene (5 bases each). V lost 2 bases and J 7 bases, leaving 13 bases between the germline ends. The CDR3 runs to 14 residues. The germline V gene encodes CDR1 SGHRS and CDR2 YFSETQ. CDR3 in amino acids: CASSFIAKGNEQFF. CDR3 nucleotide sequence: TGCGCCAGCAGCTTCATAGCGAAGGGGAATGAGCAGTTCTTC.

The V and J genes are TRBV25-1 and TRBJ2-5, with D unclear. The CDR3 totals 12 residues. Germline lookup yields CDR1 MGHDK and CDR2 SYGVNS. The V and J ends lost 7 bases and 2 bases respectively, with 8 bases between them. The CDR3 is CASNFGQETQYF. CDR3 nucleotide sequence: TGTGCCAGCAACTTTGGGCAAGAGACCCAGTACTTC.

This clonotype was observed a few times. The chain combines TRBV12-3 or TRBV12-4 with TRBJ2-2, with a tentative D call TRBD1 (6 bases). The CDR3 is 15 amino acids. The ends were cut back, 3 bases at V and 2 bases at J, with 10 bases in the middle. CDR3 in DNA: TGTGCCAGCAGTTTGTCCAGGGGAAACACCGGGGAGCTGTTTTTT. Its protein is CASSLSRGNTGELFF.

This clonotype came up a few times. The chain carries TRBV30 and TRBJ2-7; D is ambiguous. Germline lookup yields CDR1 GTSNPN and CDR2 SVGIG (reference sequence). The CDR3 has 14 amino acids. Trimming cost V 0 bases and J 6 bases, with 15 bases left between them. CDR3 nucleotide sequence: TGTGCCTGGAGTGTTAGGGCCCAAGGCGGCGAGCAGTACTTC. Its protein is CAWSVRAQGGEQYF. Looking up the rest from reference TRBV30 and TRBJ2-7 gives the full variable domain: SQTIHQWPATLVQPVGSPLSLECTVEGTSNPNLYWYRQAAGRGLQLLFYSVGIGQISSEVPQNLSASRPQDRQFILSSKKLLLSDSGFYLCAWSVRAQGGEQYFGPGTRLTVT.

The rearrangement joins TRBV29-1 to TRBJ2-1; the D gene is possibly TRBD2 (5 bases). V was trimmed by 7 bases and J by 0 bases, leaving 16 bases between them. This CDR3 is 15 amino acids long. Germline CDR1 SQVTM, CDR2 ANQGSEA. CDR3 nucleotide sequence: TGCAGCGCTTCACCAACTGGGAGCTCCTACAATGAGCAGTTCTTC. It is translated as CSASPTGSSYNEQFF.

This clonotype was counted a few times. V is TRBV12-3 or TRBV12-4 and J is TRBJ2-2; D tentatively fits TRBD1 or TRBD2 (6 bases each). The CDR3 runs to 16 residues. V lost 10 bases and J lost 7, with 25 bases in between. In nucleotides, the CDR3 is TGTGCCATCTCGGGCCCTGGTGGGGGGCCGAGCGGGGAGCTGTTTTTT. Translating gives CAISGPGGGPSGELFF.

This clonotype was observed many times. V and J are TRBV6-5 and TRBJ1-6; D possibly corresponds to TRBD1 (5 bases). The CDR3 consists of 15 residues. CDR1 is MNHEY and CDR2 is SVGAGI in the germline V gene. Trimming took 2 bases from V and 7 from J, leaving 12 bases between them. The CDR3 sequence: CASSYEAGMNSPLHF. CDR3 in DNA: TGTGCCAGCAGTTACGAGGCAGGGATGAATTCACCCCTCCACTTT.

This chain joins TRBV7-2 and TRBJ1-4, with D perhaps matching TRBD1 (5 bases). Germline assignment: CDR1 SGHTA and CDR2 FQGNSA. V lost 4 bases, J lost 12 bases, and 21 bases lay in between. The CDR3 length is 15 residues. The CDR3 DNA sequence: TGTGCCAGCAGCTCCCAGACCGGGACGCGGACCCAACTGTTTTTT. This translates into CASSSQTGTRTQLFF.

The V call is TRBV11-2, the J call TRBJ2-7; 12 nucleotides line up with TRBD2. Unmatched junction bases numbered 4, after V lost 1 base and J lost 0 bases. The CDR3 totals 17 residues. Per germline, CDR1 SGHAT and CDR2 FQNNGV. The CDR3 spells CASSLASGRGSSYEQYF. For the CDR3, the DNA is TGTGCCAGCAGCTTAGCTAGCGGGAGGGGGAGCTCCTACGAGCAGTACTTC.

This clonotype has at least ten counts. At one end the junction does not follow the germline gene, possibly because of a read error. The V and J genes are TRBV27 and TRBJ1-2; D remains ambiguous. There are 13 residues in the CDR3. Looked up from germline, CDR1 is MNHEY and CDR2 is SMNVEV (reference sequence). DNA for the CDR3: TGTGCCAGCAGTGTATCCCGGTACTATGGCTACACCTTC. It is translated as CASSVSRYYGYTF.

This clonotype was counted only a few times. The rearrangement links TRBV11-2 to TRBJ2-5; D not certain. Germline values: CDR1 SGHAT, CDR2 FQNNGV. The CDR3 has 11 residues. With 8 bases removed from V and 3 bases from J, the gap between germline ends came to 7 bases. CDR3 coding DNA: TGTGCCAGCGGTGGAAAAGAGACCCAGTACTTC. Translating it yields CASGGKETQYF.

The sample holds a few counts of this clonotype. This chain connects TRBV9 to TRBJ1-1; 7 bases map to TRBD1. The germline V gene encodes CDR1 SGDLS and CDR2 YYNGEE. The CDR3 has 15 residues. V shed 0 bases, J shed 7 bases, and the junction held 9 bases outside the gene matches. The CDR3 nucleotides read TGTGCCAGCAGCGTAGTGCCACAGGGGAATATTGAAGCTTTCTTT. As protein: CASSVVPQGNIEAFF.

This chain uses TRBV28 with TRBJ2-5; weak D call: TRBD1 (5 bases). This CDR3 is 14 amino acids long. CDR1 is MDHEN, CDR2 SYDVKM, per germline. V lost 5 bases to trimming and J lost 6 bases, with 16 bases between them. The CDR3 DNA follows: TGTGCCAGCAGTCCCCCCAGGGCTGGAAAGACCCAGTACTTC. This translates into CASSPPRAGKTQYF. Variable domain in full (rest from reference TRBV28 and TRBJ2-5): DVKVTQSSRYLVKRTGEKVFLECVQDMDHENMFWYRQDPGLGLRLIYFSYDVKMKEKGDIPEGYSVSREKKERFSLILESASTNQTSMYLCASSPPRAGKTQYFGPGTRLLVL.

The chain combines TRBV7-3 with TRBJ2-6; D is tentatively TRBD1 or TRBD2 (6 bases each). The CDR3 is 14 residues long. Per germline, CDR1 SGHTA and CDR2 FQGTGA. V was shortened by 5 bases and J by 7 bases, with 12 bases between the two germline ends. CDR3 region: CASSPAGHANVLTF. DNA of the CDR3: TGTGCCAGCAGCCCGGCGGGACATGCCAACGTCCTGACTTTC.

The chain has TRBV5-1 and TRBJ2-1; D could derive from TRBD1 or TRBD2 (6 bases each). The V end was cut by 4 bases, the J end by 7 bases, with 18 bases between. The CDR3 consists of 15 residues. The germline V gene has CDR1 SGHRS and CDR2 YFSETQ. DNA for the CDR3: TGCGCCAGCAGCCCACTAGCCACGGGGACAAATGAGCAGTTCTTC. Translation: CASSPLATGTNEQFF.

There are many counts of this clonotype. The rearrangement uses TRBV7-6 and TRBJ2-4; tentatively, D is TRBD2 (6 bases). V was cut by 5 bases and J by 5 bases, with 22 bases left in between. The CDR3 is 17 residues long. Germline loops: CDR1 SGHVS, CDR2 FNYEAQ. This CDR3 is CASSPTSRERAQNIQYF. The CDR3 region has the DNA TGTGCCAGCAGCCCAACGTCGCGGGAAAGGGCCCAAAACATTCAGTACTTC.

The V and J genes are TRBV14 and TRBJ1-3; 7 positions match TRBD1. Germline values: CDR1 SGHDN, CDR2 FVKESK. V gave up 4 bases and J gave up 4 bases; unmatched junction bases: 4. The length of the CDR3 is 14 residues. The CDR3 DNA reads TGTGCCAGCAGCCCGGGACAGTGGGGAAACACCATATATTTT. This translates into CASSPGQWGNTIYF.